A single sample gave rise to the 13 T cell receptor beta chains below, sequenced in a study of T-cell reconstitution after alpha-beta-depleted transplantation in children. Unique molecular identifiers were built into the TCRbeta library. TCRdb re-called the PCR reads with MiXCR, one entry per CDR3 protein. This sample has about 980,000 distinct CDR3 sequences, with 25% to 30% found just once. Source: PBMCs, mostly from graft donor cells, taken 360 days after TCRalphabeta/CD19-depleted stem cell transplant. The receptors shown here come from a boy in the first two years of life who had a stem cell transplant for SCID, so the T cells may come from the graft donor.

A remark on this clonotype: A read error may produce the germline difference seen at one junction end. This rearrangement joins TRBV12-3 or TRBV12-4 to TRBJ2-3, with D uncertain. This CDR3 contains 15 residues. CDR3 protein: CASSVAGFLTDTQYF. The CDR3 DNA is TGTGCCAGCAGTGTAGCCGGTTTTCTCACAGATACGCAGTATTTT.

This clonotype was found a few times. V usage is TRBV5-1 and J usage is TRBJ2-1; the match to TRBD2 covers 10 bases. This CDR3 contains 15 residues. With 3 bases clipped from V and 4 bases from J, the junction kept 4 bases outside the gene matches. Germline values: CDR1 SGHRS, CDR2 YFSETQ. CDR3 amino acids: CASSWLAGAYNEQFF. The DNA for the CDR3 is TGCGCCAGCAGCTGGCTAGCGGGGGCTTACAATGAGCAGTTCTTC.

The V and J genes are TRBV12-3 or TRBV12-4 and TRBJ1-5; 8 bases are a match to TRBD1. Trimming cost V 5 bases and J 3 bases; bases outside gene matches: 6. CDR3 length: 15 residues. In nucleotides, the CDR3 is TGTGCCAGCAGTAACGGGGACAGGCACAATCAGCCCCAGCATTTT. Protein product: CASSNGDRHNQPQHF.

The table lists this clonotype with a few counts. The V call is TRBV11-2, the J call TRBJ1-5; D remains ambiguous. The V end lost 5 bases, the J end lost 4 bases, and 9 bases lay between the germline ends. The CDR3 totals 13 residues. Germline values: CDR1 SGHAT, CDR2 FQNNGV. The CDR3 DNA reads as TGTGCCAGCAGCGTTCGCACGAATCAGCCCCAGCATTTT. Its protein product is CASSVRTNQPQHF.

The table lists this clonotype with a few counts. The chain carries TRBV7-2 and TRBJ2-1; tentative D call: TRBD2 (6 bases). Trimming took off 1 base at V and 9 bases at J, with 16 bases between the two ends. The CDR3 runs 15 residues. Germline CDR1 is SGHTA and CDR2 is FQGNSA. DNA for the CDR3: TGTGCCAGCAGCTTAGGACCTAGCGTAATAGCTGAGCAGTTCTTC. This encodes CASSLGPSVIAEQFF. Together with reference TRBV7-2 and TRBJ2-1, the CDR3 gives the full variable domain: GAGVSQSPSNKVTEKGKDVELRCDPISGHTALYWYRQSLGQGLEFLIYFQGNSAPDKSGLPSDRFSAERTGGSVSTLTIQRTQQEDSAVYLCASSLGPSVIAEQFFGPGTRLTVL.

The chain has TRBV12-3 or TRBV12-4 and TRBJ1-4, with D perhaps TRBD1 (5 bases). The ends were cut back, 3 bases at V and 8 bases at J, with 22 bases in the middle. There are 17 residues in the CDR3. Written as DNA, the CDR3 is TGTGCCAGCAGTTTCAAATCTAGTGGCAGGGCCGGGGAAAAACTGTTTTTT. Protein sequence: CASSFKSSGRAGEKLFF.

This clonotype occurred a few times. The chain carries TRBV12-3 or TRBV12-4 and TRBJ2-2; either TRBD1 or TRBD2 may supply D (7 bases each). Trimming left V 4 bases short and J 7 bases short, with 10 bases between. CDR3 length: 13 amino acids. The CDR3 region has the DNA TGTGCCAGCAGTTCCAGGGGGGGCGGGGAGCTGTTTTTT. Its protein is CASSSRGGGELFF.

This clonotype turned up a few times. The chain carries TRBV25-1 and TRBJ2-1, with TRBD2 as a possible D gene (5 bases). The CDR3 extends over 18 amino acids. In germline, CDR1 is MGHDK, CDR2 SYGVNS. V lost 6 bases to trimming and J lost 0 bases, with 21 bases between them. CDR3 loop: CASSPSRLVTSSYNEQFF. The CDR3 DNA follows: TGTGCCAGCAGCCCCTCGAGATTAGTCACTAGCTCCTACAATGAGCAGTTCTTC.

This clonotype showed up many times. J is TRBJ2-7 and V is TRBV9; possible D gene TRBD1, 6 bases. V was cut by 0 bases and J by 2 bases, with 9 bases left in between. Germline assignment: CDR1 SGDLS and CDR2 YYNGEE. The CDR3 length is 14 residues. The CDR3 here is CASSVVPGAYEQYF. CDR3 DNA: TGTGCCAGCAGCGTAGTTCCAGGGGCCTACGAGCAGTACTTC. Full variable domain (missing parts from reference TRBV9 and TRBJ2-7): DSGVTQTPKHLITATGQRVTLRCSPRSGDLSVYWYQQSLDQGLQFLIQYYNGEERAKGNILERFSAQQFPDLHSELNLSSLELGDSALYFCASSVVPGAYEQYFGPGTRLTVT.

The rearrangement uses TRBV30 and TRBJ1-5, with D unclear. CDR3 length equals 13 residues. V was cut by 1 base and J by 1 base, with 5 bases left in between. Germline assignment: CDR1 GTSNPN and CDR2 SVGIG (reference sequence). The CDR3 is CAWSGQSNQPQHF. The CDR3 coding sequence is TGTGCCTGGAGTGGGCAGAGCAATCAGCCCCAGCATTTT.

This clonotype has at least ten counts. The genes are TRBV24-1 and TRBJ2-3, with D possibly TRBD1 on 6 matching bases. Trimming pared 10 bases from V and 3 bases from J, leaving 13 bases between. CDR3 length equals 13 residues. Germline V gene sequence: CDR1 KGHDR, CDR2 SFDVKD. This CDR3 is CATRGQTTDTQYF. The CDR3 DNA reads TGTGCCACTCGAGGACAGACTACAGATACGCAGTATTTT.

The chain recombines TRBV24-1 with TRBJ2-3, with TRBD1 as a possible D gene (6 bases). There are 15 residues in the CDR3. The germline CDR1 and CDR2 sequences are KGHDR and SFDVKD. V lost 9 bases to trimming and J lost 1 base, with 16 bases between them. CDR3 sequence (DNA): TGTGCCACCGGGACATGGACGGACCGCACAGATACGCAGTATTTT. Translating it yields CATGTWTDRTDTQYF.

Points on this clonotype: A much larger clone lies a single base off, so this may be a read error. The chain has TRBV12-3 or TRBV12-4 and TRBJ2-1, with D perhaps matching TRBD1 (6 bases). The CDR3 has 14 residues. CDR3 sequence: CASSGHGSYDEQFF. The CDR3 DNA reads TGTGCCAGTTCGGGACATGGCTCCTACGATGAGCAGTTCTTC.